Below, one TCR beta chain is given with its context. Its antigen is not known. This table comes from immunoSEQ multiplex PCR, and its TCRdb copy is limited to in-frame clones, with some not included. The sample holds 90,000 or so clones; about 88% are singletons and the top ten take around a fifth. These data are taken from a study of identifying expanded T cells in peripheral blood. General observations from the study: Approximately two-week clone count variance significantly increased as total template count grew.

Germline V gene data show CDR1 as MDHEN and CDR2 as SYDVKM. The CDR3 sequence is 12 residues long. With 6 bases removed from V and 6 bases from J, the gap between germline ends came to 10 bases. The rearrangement joins TRBV28 to TRBJ2-3; D uncertain. Sequenced material: blood. The receptor's source is a person aged 18 to 70 in good health. The CDR3 reads CASRQPLDTQYF. For the CDR3, the DNA is TGTGCCAGCAGACAGCCCTTGGATACGCAGTATTTT.